The entry below describes one T cell receptor beta chain. The CDR3 is 13 residues long. V shed 0 bases and J shed 7 bases, with 7 bases lying between them. The germline V gene has CDR1 MGHRA and CDR2 YSYEKL. Measured with immunoSEQ multiplex PCR; TCRdb has only the in-frame clones, and not every one. The data contain 55,000 to 70,000 clones, about 83% of them singletons. This sample was included in a study of OX40 agonist ivuxolimab in advanced cancers. Overall study context: At 0.01 to 10 mg/kg, ivuxolimab was administered intravenously to patients every 2 weeks. Prior anti-PD-1, anti-PD-L1 or anti-CTLA-4 therapy was allowed; more than 30% had some. A diagnosis of hepatocellular carcinoma, melanoma, renal cell or head and neck cancer was present in dose-escalation patients.

The material was CD4+ or CD8+ T cells sorted from blood, obtained in a trial of the OX40 agonist ivuxolimab. The receptor was derived from an adult with an advanced solid tumor such as melanoma, head and neck, liver or kidney cancer. The rearrangement joins TRBV4-1 to TRBJ1-5; perhaps TRBD1 as D (5 bases). CDR3 bases: TGCGCCAGCAGCCAAGACGGGGACCAGCCCCAGCATTTT. Translating it yields CASSQDGDQPQHF.